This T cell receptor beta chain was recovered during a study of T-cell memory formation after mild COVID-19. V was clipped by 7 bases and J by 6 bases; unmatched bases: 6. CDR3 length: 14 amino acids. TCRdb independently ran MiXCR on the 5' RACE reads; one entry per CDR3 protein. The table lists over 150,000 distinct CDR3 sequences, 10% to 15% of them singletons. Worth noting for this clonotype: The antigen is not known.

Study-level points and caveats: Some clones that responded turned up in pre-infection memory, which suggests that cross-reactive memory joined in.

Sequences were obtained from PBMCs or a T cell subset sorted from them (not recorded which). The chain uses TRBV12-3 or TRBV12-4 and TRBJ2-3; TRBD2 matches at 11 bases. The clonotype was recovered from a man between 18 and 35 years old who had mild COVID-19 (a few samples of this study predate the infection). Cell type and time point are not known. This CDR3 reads CASKNLAGGDTQYF. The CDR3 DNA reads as TGTGCCAGCAAGAACCTAGCGGGGGGCGATACGCAGTATTTT.